Below, 9 T cell receptor beta chains from the same sample are listed, as sequenced in a study of T cells after yellow fever vaccination. TCRdb processed the 5' RACE reads anew with MiXCR; each CDR3 protein has one entry. The top ten clones hold about 3% of a sample with about 340,000 distinct CDR3 sequences, roughly an eighth of them seen once. The specimen was CD4+ T cells sorted from PBMCs, collected 15 days after the yellow fever booster vaccination. The receptors here all came from a man aged 18 to 35 who received the YFV17D yellow fever vaccine.

This clonotype came up a few times. J is TRBJ2-1 and V is TRBV5-1; 10 bases fit TRBD1. The germline CDR1 and CDR2 sequences are SGHRS and YFSETQ. The J segment lost 3 bases and the V segment lost 2 bases, leaving 5 bases of the junction unmatched. This CDR3 has 16 amino acids. CDR3 residues: CASSFSGTGVYNEQFF. CDR3 in DNA: TGCGCCAGCAGCTTCTCCGGGACAGGGGTCTACAATGAGCAGTTCTTC.

This clonotype appeared a few times. The genes are TRBV7-2 and TRBJ2-3; no firm D call. Germline assignment: CDR1 SGHTA and CDR2 FQGNSA. This CDR3 region has 12 residues. V lost 4 bases and J lost 4, with 6 bases in between. CDR3 protein: CASSSLADTQYF. CDR3 nucleotide sequence: TGTGCCAGCAGCTCCCTCGCAGATACGCAGTATTTT.

This clonotype was counted at least ten times. The gene calls are TRBV7-2 and TRBJ2-3, with D perhaps given as TRBD1 or TRBD2 (6 bases each). The CDR3 has 16 residues. The germline gives CDR1 SGHTA, CDR2 FQGNSA. Trimming cost V 5 bases and J 1 base, with 16 bases left between them. Here the CDR3 reads CASSHPRGAGTDTQYF. CDR3 bases: TGTGCCAGCAGCCATCCAAGGGGGGCGGGCACAGATACGCAGTATTTT.

In this sample, this clonotype turned up many times. The chain links TRBV7-2 to TRBJ1-3; unclear D gene. Germline V CDR1 and CDR2: SGHTA, FQGNSA. This CDR3 comprises 13 residues. V lost 3 bases and J 4 bases, leaving 7 bases between the germline ends. CDR3 DNA sequence: TGTGCCAGCAGCTTGGACGGGGGAAACACCATATATTTT. This encodes CASSLDGGNTIYF.

This clonotype was picked up many times. This chain connects TRBV6-2 or TRBV6-3 to TRBJ1-1; TRBD1 matches 7 bases. The CDR3 length is 13 residues. The junction had 6 bases not matched to a gene; V was cut back by 6 bases and J by 5 bases. CDR1 is MNHEY, CDR2 SVGEGT, per germline. CDR3 coding DNA: TGTGCCAGCAGCGCAGACAGGGCGACTGAAGCTTTCTTT. This gives the protein CASSADRATEAFF.

This clonotype was seen repeatedly, ten times or more. The chain has TRBV7-9 and TRBJ2-1; 8 nucleotides line up with TRBD2. V shed 3 bases, J shed 8 bases, and the junction held 9 bases outside the gene matches. This CDR3 is built from 15 residues. Germline CDR1 reads SEHNR; CDR2 reads FQNEAQ (reference sequence). CDR3 region: CASSFDRGGRHEQFF. The CDR3 DNA reads TGTGCCAGCAGCTTCGATCGGGGGGGCCGCCATGAGCAGTTCTTC.

The chain has TRBV14 and TRBJ1-1; maybe TRBD1 (5 bases). CDR3 length equals 15 residues. In germline, CDR1 is SGHDN, CDR2 FVKESK. V was trimmed by 4 bases and J by 12 bases, leaving 24 bases between them. CDR3 nucleotide sequence: TGTGCCAGCAGCCTCGAACCCGGACACCGAGGAAAGACTTTCTTT. Translating it yields CASSLEPGHRGKTFF.

This chain links TRBV7-2 with TRBJ2-5; 10 bases are shared with TRBD2. V trimming: 4 bases; J trimming: 7 bases; junction bases outside the gene matches: 0. Germline CDR1 is SGHTA and CDR2 is FQGNSA. The CDR3 loop spans 12 amino acids. The CDR3 region is CASSSSGGTQYF. The CDR3 DNA sequence: TGTGCCAGCAGCTCTAGCGGGGGGACCCAGTACTTC.

This clonotype showed up just a few times. This rearrangement joins TRBV4-3 to TRBJ1-6; D gene unclear. CDR3 length: 13 residues. CDR1 LGHNA and CDR2 YSLEER come from the germline V gene. Trimming shortened V by 1 base and J by 7 bases, and 5 bases separated the two germline ends. The CDR3, as DNA: TGCGCCAGCAGCCAAGGGTGGAATTCACCCCTCCACTTT. It yields the protein CASSQGWNSPLHF.